A single sample gave rise to the 27 T cell receptor beta chains below, sequenced in a study of beta chain features in type 1 diabetes. Expressed TCRB transcripts got sequenced, as all isolated RNA was reverse transcribed. The repertoire was sequenced with immunoSEQ multiplex PCR; TCRdb's copy has only in-frame clones and lacks some. The sample includes roughly 170,000 clones, roughly an eighth of them seen just once. The specimen sequenced was central memory CD4+ T cells from blood. The receptors were gathered from a woman aged 18-35 years in good health.

This clone came up a few times. CDR3 DNA sequence: TGCGCCAGCAGCCACGGACAGGGTGCCGGGGAGCTGTTTTTT. This translates into CASSHGQGAGELFF. J is TRBJ2-2 and V is TRBV4-3; TRBD1 matches at 8 bases. This CDR3 has 14 residues. V lost 3 bases and J lost 6; bases outside the gene matches: 3. Germline lookup yields CDR1 LGHNA and CDR2 YSLEER.

This clone was counted between two and nine times. J is TRBJ2-5 and V is TRBV5-4, with 7 bases aligning to TRBD1. This CDR3 spans 17 amino acids. Germline CDR1 reads SGHNT; CDR2 reads YYREEE (reference sequence). The junction had 16 bases not matched to a gene; V was cut back by 4 bases and J by 4 bases. CDR3 nucleotides: TGTGCCAGCAGCCGAACAGGGGAATCTCCAAAGGGAGAGACCCAGTACTTC. Translation: CASSRTGESPKGETQYF.

This clone turned up a few times. The rearrangement links TRBV5-1 to TRBJ1-5, with 8 bases lining up with TRBD1. This CDR3 has 15 residues. Germline V CDR1 and CDR2: SGHRS, YFSETQ. V lost 4 bases, J lost 8 bases, and 11 bases stayed unmatched. CDR3 DNA: TGCGCCAGCAGCGGGGGGACAGGCGCAGGAGAGCCCCAGCATTTT. It yields the protein CASSGGTGAGEPQHF. Drawing the rest from reference TRBV5-1 and TRBJ1-5, the complete variable domain is KAGVTQTPRYLIKTRGQQVTLSCSPISGHRSVSWYQQTPGQGLQFLFEYFSETQRNKGNFPGRFSGRQFSNSRSEMNVSTLELGDSALYLCASSGGTGAGEPQHFGDGTRLSIL.

This clone turned up a few times. The J gene is TRBJ2-7, the V gene TRBV7-6; 10 nucleotides agree with TRBD1. Germline loops: CDR1 SGHVS, CDR2 FNYEAQ. Germline trimming cut 5 bases from V and 3 bases from J; bases unmatched to any gene: 7. The length of the CDR3 is 15 residues. DNA for the CDR3: TGTGCCAGCAGCGTCGACAGGGGGCACCACTACGAGCAGTACTTC. Amino acids: CASSVDRGHHYEQYF.

This clone was seen just once. The rearrangement joins TRBV15 to TRBJ1-4; TRBD1 aligns across 9 bases. V shed 8 bases, J shed 5 bases, and the junction held 3 bases outside the gene matches. The CDR3 is 13 amino acids. In germline, CDR1 is LNHNV, CDR2 YYDKDF (reference sequence). The CDR3 loop is CATSGTGNEKLFF. CDR3 sequence (DNA): TGTGCCACCTCCGGGACAGGGAATGAAAAACTGTTTTTT.

On this clone: A junction boundary mismatches the germline segment, possibly from a read error. The V call is TRBV15, the J call TRBJ2-7, with TRBD2 identical over 8 bases. The germline CDR1 and CDR2 sequences are LNHNV and YYDKDF (reference sequence). The CDR3 sequence is 18 residues long. The chain's CDR3 is CATSSRRVARVRLATEGF. The CDR3 coding sequence is TGTGCCACCAGCAGCCGTCGTGTCGCTCGTGTCAGACTAGCGACGGAGGGGTTC.

The chain carries TRBV27 and TRBJ2-1, with 11 bases identical to TRBD2. The CDR3 runs to 14 residues. CDR1 is MNHEY, CDR2 SMNVEV, per germline (reference sequence). Trimming cost V 3 bases and J 7 bases; bases outside gene matches: 2. The CDR3 DNA reads TGTGCCAGCAGTTTTTCTAGCGGGAGGAATGAGCAGTTCTTC. The encoded protein is CASSFSSGRNEQFF.

The chain employs TRBV18 and TRBJ2-7; maybe TRBD2 (6 bases). V shed 4 bases and J shed 0 bases, with 16 bases lying between them. Looked up from germline, CDR1 is KGHSH and CDR2 is LQKENI. This CDR3 has 16 residues. The CDR3 loop reads CASSQGTGRHSYEQYF. The CDR3 coding sequence is TGTGCCAGCTCACAGGGGACTGGGCGGCACTCCTACGAGCAGTACTTC.

This chain connects TRBV5-1 to TRBJ2-1, with a weak D call TRBD2 (6 bases). The germline V and J ends were trimmed by 3 bases and 6 bases, with 13 bases remaining between them. Germline V gene data show CDR1 as SGHRS and CDR2 as YFSETQ. CDR3 length: 14 amino acids. The chain's CDR3 is CASSSFSGSNEQFF. CDR3 nucleotide sequence: TGCGCCAGCAGCTCGTTCAGCGGGTCCAATGAGCAGTTCTTC.

For this clone: The sample holds other DNA sequences that translate to the same CDR3. The CDR3 DNA follows: TGTGCCAGCTCACCACGTGCAGGGGGTAATCAGCCCCAGCATTTT. The encoded protein is CASSPRAGGNQPQHF. The rearrangement uses TRBV18 and TRBJ1-5, with TRBD1 matching over 7 bases. Germline CDR1 KGHSH, CDR2 LQKENI. The trim removed 1 base at V and 4 bases at J, leaving 4 bases unmatched. The CDR3 is 15 amino acids. Full variable domain (outside the CDR3, taken from reference TRBV18 and TRBJ1-5): NAGVMQNPRHLVRRRGQEARLRCSPMKGHSHVYWYRQLPEEGLKFMVYLQKENIIDESGMPKERFSAEFPKEGPSILRIQQVVRGDSAAYFCASSPRAGGNQPQHFGDGTRLSIL.

The CDR3 sequence is CASSFGESSGANVLTF. The CDR3 coding sequence is TGCGCCAGCAGCTTCGGGGAAAGCTCTGGGGCCAACGTCCTGACTTTC. The chain employs TRBV5-1 and TRBJ2-6; a weak D match, TRBD2 (5 bases). The V gene's germline CDR1 is SGHRS and CDR2 YFSETQ. Trimming left V 2 bases short and J 0 bases short, with 9 bases between. The CDR3 has 16 amino acids.

The V and J genes are TRBV5-1 and TRBJ2-1; 11 nucleotides match TRBD2. This CDR3 has 15 residues. J was trimmed by 5 bases and V by 5 bases; bases with no gene match: 6. Looked up from germline, CDR1 is SGHRS and CDR2 is YFSETQ. The CDR3 region is CASRGPGLADNEQFF. CDR3 nucleotide sequence: TGCGCCAGCAGGGGACCGGGACTAGCGGACAATGAGCAGTTCTTC.

This clone was observed a few times. V is TRBV7-9 and J is TRBJ2-5, with 7 bases that match TRBD1. CDR3 length: 13 amino acids. CDR1 and CDR2 (germline): SEHNR, FQNEAQ (reference sequence). The J segment lost 1 base and the V segment lost 6 bases, leaving 2 bases of the junction unmatched. The CDR3 reads CASRKGAQETQYF. The CDR3 nucleotides read TGTGCCAGCAGGAAGGGGGCCCAAGAGACCCAGTACTTC.

This clone was counted a few times. The chain joins TRBV4-1 to TRBJ2-1; TRBD2 matches 10 bases. The CDR3 runs 16 residues. From germline, CDR1 is MGHRA and CDR2 YSYEKL. After removal of 4 bases from V and 7 bases from J, the junction contained 10 bases not matched to a gene. The CDR3 bases are TGCGCCAGCAGCCCAGCTAGCGGGAGTACGAAGAATGAGCAGTTCTTC. It encodes CASSPASGSTKNEQFF.

The rearrangement uses TRBV2 and TRBJ1-2, with 10 positions matching TRBD1. CDR1 and CDR2 (germline): SNHLY, FYNNEI. With 6 bases clipped from V and 5 bases from J, the junction kept 9 bases outside the gene matches. The CDR3 runs to 15 residues. The CDR3 bases are TGTGCCAGCAGAATCCACGGGACAGGGGATTATGGCTACACCTTC. Protein sequence: CASRIHGTGDYGYTF. Drawing the rest from reference TRBV2 and TRBJ1-2, the complete variable domain is EPEVTQTPSHQVTQMGQEVILRCVPISNHLYFYWYRQILGQKVEFLVSFYNNEISEKSEIFDDQFSVERPDGSNFTLKIRSTKLEDSAMYFCASRIHGTGDYGYTFGSGTRLTVV.

This clone was seen a handful of times. The V gene is TRBV28, the J gene TRBJ2-1; weak D call: TRBD1 (6 bases). The CDR3 spans 15 residues. V was cut by 6 bases and J by 3 bases, with 15 bases left in between. Per germline, CDR1 MDHEN and CDR2 SYDVKM. The CDR3 DNA sequence: TGTGCCAGCAGCTTCCCTCCGGGACACTACAATGAGCAGTTCTTC. Amino acid sequence: CASSFPPGHYNEQFF.

Only a few counts were recorded for this clone. The chain has TRBV9 and TRBJ1-4, with 12 bases identical to TRBD1. Trimming at V came to 4 bases and at J to 8 bases, leaving 3 bases not matched to a gene. This CDR3 has 14 amino acids. The germline V gene encodes CDR1 SGDLS and CDR2 YYNGEE. The CDR3 coding sequence is TGTGCCAGCAGCTACGGGACAGGGGGCGAAAAACTGTTTTTT. This codes for CASSYGTGGEKLFF.

This clone occurred a few times. The V gene is TRBV11-1, the J gene TRBJ1-1; a weak D match, TRBD1 (6 bases). V gave up 5 bases and J gave up 2 bases, with 12 bases separating them. Germline values: CDR1 SGHAT, CDR2 FQDESV (reference sequence). This CDR3 is 14 amino acids long. The CDR3 reads CASSLTGINTEAFF. The DNA for the CDR3 is TGTGCCAGCAGCCTAACAGGGATTAACACTGAAGCTTTCTTT.

V is TRBV6-1 and J is TRBJ2-5; 8 positions match TRBD2. From germline, CDR1 is MNHNS and CDR2 SASEGT. This CDR3 region has 14 residues. J lost 5 bases, V lost 4 bases, and 6 bases had no gene match. CDR3 sequence reads: CASSVVGRGETQYF. The DNA of the CDR3 is TGTGCCAGCAGTGTAGTCGGGAGGGGGGAGACCCAGTACTTC.

This clone was counted at least ten times. The V gene is TRBV7-6, the J gene TRBJ2-2; D gene ambiguous. V dropped 1 base and J dropped 2 bases, with 11 bases sitting between them. The CDR3 is made up of 16 amino acids. Germline-derived CDR1 and CDR2 are SGHVS and FNYEAQ. CDR3 loop: CASSLESSGNTGELFF. In DNA form, the CDR3 reads TGTGCCAGCAGCTTAGAGTCCTCAGGAAACACCGGGGAGCTGTTTTTT.

The chain recombines TRBV10-2 with TRBJ1-2, with 7 bases identical to TRBD1. V shed 2 bases, J shed 8 bases, and the junction held 5 bases outside the gene matches. CDR1 is WSHSY, CDR2 SAAADI, per germline. The CDR3 totals 13 residues. In DNA, the CDR3 is TGCGCCAGCAGTGAGATCGGGACAGCCGGCTACACCTTC. It specifies CASSEIGTAGYTF.

The V gene is TRBV7-9, the J gene TRBJ2-1, with 7 bases that match TRBD2. The CDR3 spans 15 residues. J was trimmed by 4 bases and V by 5 bases; bases with no gene match: 8. Germline V gene sequence: CDR1 SEHNR, CDR2 FQNEAQ (reference sequence). The CDR3: CASSPKGLRYNEQFF. CDR3 DNA sequence: TGTGCCAGCAGCCCCAAGGGACTACGATACAATGAGCAGTTCTTC.

The chain links TRBV11-2 to TRBJ2-2; 9 nucleotides agree with TRBD2. V lost 3 bases, J lost 3 bases, and 5 bases stayed unmatched. CDR3 length equals 16 residues. CDR1 SGHAT and CDR2 FQNNGV come from the germline V gene. The CDR3 nucleotides are TGTGCCAGCAGCTTGGCGACTAGCGGAGACACCGGGGAGCTGTTTTTT. It is translated as CASSLATSGDTGELFF.

This clone was recorded a few times. The chain is built from TRBV9 and TRBJ1-5; TRBD1 matches at 8 bases. V lost 3 bases to trimming and J lost 9 bases; unmatched junction nucleotides: 5. Germline CDR1 and CDR2: SGDLS and YYNGEE. This CDR3 spans 13 amino acids. As DNA, the CDR3 is TGTGCCAGCAGCGCAGGGGGCGGTTGGCCCCAGCATTTT. Translating it yields CASSAGGGWPQHF. The whole variable domain, filled in from reference TRBV9 and TRBJ1-5, reads DSGVTQTPKHLITATGQRVTLRCSPRSGDLSVYWYQQSLDQGLQFLIQYYNGEERAKGNILERFSAQQFPDLHSELNLSSLELGDSALYFCASSAGGGWPQHFGDGTRLSIL.

This chain joins TRBV14 and TRBJ2-1; 7 nucleotides match TRBD1. From germline, CDR1 is SGHDN and CDR2 FVKESK. The CDR3 is 13 amino acids. J gave up 9 bases and V 2 bases, and 4 bases lay outside the gene matches. The CDR3 DNA reads as TGTGCCAGCAGCCAATACAGGGGAGTTGAGCAGTTCTTC. This encodes CASSQYRGVEQFF. The entire variable domain, with the rest obtained from reference TRBV14 and TRBJ2-1, is as follows: EAGVTQFPSHSVIEKGQTVTLRCDPISGHDNLYWYRRVMGKEIKFLLHFVKESKQDESGMPNNRFLAERTGGTYSTLKVQPAELEDSGVYFCASSQYRGVEQFFGPGTRLTVL.

This chain uses TRBV27 with TRBJ2-1, with 8 bases fitting TRBD2. The CDR3 length is 15 residues. V shed 5 bases, J shed 7 bases, and the junction held 10 bases outside the gene matches. Germline CDR1 reads MNHEY; CDR2 reads SMNVEV (reference sequence). The CDR3, as DNA: TGTGCCAGCAGTAACCAGTGGGGCGGGAGGAATGAGCAGTTCTTC. Translation gives CASSNQWGGRNEQFF.

This clone was recorded a few times. V and J are TRBV18 and TRBJ1-1; 7 bases are shared with TRBD1. Germline V gene lookup returns CDR1 KGHSH and CDR2 LQKENI. The CDR3 is 14 residues long. V trimming: 4 bases; J trimming: 7 bases; junction bases outside the gene matches: 9. The CDR3, as DNA: TGTGCCAGCTCACTACTTCCAGGGGGTATTGAAGCTTTCTTT. This gives the protein CASSLLPGGIEAFF.